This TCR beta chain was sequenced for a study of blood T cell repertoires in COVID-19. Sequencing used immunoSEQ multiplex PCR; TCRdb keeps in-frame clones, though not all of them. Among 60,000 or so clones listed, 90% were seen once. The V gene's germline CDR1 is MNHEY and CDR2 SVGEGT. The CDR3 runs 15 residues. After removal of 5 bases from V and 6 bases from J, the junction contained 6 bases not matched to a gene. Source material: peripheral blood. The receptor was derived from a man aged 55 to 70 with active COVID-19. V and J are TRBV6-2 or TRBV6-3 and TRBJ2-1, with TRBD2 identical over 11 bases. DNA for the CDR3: TGTGCCAGCAGTCAACTAGCGGGAGTCACCAATGAGCAGTTCTTC. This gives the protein CASSQLAGVTNEQFF.